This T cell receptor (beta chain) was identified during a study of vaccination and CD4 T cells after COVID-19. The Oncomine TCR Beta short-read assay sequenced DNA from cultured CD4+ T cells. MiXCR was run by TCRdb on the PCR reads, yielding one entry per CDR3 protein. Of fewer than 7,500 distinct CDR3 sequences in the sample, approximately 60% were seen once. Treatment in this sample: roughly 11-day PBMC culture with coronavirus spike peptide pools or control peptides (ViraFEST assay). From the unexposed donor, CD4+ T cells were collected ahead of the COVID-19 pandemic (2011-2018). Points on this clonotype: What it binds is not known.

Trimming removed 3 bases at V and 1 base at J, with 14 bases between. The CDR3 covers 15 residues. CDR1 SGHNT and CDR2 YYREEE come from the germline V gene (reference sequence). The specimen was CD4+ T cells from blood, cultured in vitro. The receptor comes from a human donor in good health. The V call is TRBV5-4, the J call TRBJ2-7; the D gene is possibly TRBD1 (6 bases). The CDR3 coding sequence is TGTGCCAGCAGCTCAGCCGGGACACGTTCCTACGAGCAGTACTTC. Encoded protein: CASSSAGTRSYEQYF.